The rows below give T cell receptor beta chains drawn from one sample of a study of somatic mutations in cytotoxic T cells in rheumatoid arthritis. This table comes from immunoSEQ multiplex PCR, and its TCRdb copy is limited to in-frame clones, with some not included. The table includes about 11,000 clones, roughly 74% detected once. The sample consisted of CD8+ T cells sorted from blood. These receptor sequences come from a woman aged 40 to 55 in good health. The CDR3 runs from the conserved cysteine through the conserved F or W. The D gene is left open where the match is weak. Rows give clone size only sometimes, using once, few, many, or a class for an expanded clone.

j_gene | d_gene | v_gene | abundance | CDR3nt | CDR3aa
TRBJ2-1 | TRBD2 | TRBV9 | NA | TGTGCCAGCAGCGTAGCTACGTCTAGCGGGAGGGCGGGGGAGCAGTTCTTC | CASSVATSSGRAGEQFF
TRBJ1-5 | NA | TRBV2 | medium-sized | TGTGCCAGCAGTGAAGAACTGGCGGCGGATCAGCCCCAGCATTTT | CASSEELAADQPQHF
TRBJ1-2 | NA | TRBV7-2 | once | TGTGCCAGCAGCTCACACCCCCCAGAGGTAGTTCCTAACTATGGCTACACCTTC | CASSSHPPEVVPNYGYTF
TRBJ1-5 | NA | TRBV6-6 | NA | TGTGCCAGCACTAAAGCCAGTAGCAATCAGCCCCAGCATTTT | CASTKASSNQPQHF
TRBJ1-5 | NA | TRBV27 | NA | TGTGCCAGCAGTTTAGGGAACAATCAGCCCCAGCATTTT | CASSLGNNQPQHF
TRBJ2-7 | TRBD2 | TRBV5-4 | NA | TGTGCCAGCAGCGGAATTCAGACTAGCGGGTCCGACGAGCAGTACTTC | CASSGIQTSGSDEQYF
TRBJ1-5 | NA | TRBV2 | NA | TGTGCCAGCAAGCCCCCTCTCGAAAGGCAGCCCCAGCATTTT | CASKPPLERQPQHF
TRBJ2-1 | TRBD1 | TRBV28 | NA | TGTGCCAGCAGCACAGGGGGCAATGAGCAGTTCTTC | CASSTGGNEQFF
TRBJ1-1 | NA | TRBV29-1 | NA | TGCAGCGTTGAAGGGTCCCAGGGGAAAGCTTTCTTT | CSVEGSQGKAFF
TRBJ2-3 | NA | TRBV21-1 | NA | TGTGCCAGCAGCAAAGTTAAAAGGGGCCCACCGGGAGATACGCAGTATTTT | CASSKVKRGPPGDTQYF
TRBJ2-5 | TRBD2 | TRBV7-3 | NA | TGTGCCAGCAGCTTTGCGGGAGGGGAGACCCAGTACTTC | CASSFAGGETQYF
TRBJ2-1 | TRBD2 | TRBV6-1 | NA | TGTGCCAGCAGTGACGGACTAGCGGGTTTTTACAATGAGCAGTTCTTC | CASSDGLAGFYNEQFF
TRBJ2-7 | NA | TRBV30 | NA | TGTGCCTGGAGTGTTGGAACCTACGAGCAGTACTTC | CAWSVGTYEQYF
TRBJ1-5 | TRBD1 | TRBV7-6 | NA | TGTGCCAGCAGCTTAGCGCTAACAGGGGAGCCCCAGCATTTT | CASSLALTGEPQHF
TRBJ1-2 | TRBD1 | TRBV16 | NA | TGTGCCAGCAGCCAAGGGACAGGCTATGGCTACACCTTC | CASSQGTGYGYTF
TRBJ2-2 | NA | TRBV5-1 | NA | TGCGCCAGCAGCCTAACACTTACCCTGGGCGCCGGGGAGCTGTTTTTT | CASSLTLTLGAGELFF
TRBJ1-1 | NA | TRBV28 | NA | TGTGCCAGCAGTCTCCTCTACACAGGCAACACTGAAGCTTTCTTT | CASSLLYTGNTEAFF
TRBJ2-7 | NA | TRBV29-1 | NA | TGCAGCGTTGCAGGACGTACCTCCTACGAGCAGTACTTC | CSVAGRTSYEQYF
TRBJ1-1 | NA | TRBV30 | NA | TGTGCCTGGACTACGGGGACGGACACTGAAGCTTTCTTT | CAWTTGTDTEAFF
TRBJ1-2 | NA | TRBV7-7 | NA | TGTGCCAGCAGCTTCCGCTATGGCTACACCTTC | CASSFRYGYTF
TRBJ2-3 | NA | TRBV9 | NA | TGTGCCAGCAGCGTAGCAGTAAATACGCAGTATTTT | CASSVAVNTQYF
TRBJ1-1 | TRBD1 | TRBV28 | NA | TGTGCCAGCGACAGGGGGCGAGGGTGGACTGAAGCTTTCTTT | CASDRGRGWTEAFF
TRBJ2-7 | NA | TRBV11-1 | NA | TGTGCCAGCAGCTTAGTGCAGGGAAGCTACGAGCAGTACTTC | CASSLVQGSYEQYF
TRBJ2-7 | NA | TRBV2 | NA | TGTGCCAGCAGTGAATTTGAGCAGTACTTC | CASSEFEQYF
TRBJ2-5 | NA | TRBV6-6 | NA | TGTGCCAGCAGTTACGAGGGAGTAGGGGAGACCCAGTACTTC | CASSYEGVGETQYF
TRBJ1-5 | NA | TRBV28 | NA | TGTGCCAGCAGTCGCCCCCAGGGAAGTCCTTTGCCCCAGCATTTT | CASSRPQGSPLPQHF